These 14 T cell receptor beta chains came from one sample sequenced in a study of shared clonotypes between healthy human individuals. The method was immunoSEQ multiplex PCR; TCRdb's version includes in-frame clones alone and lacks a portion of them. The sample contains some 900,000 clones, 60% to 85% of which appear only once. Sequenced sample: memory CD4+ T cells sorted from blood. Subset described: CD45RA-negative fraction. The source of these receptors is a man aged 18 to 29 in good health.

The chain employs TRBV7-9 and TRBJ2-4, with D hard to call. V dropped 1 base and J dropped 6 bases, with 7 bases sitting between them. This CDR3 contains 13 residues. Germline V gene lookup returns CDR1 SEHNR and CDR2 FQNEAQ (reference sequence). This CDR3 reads CASSLDLLNIQYF. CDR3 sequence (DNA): TGTGCCAGCAGCTTAGATCTCTTAAACATTCAGTACTTC.

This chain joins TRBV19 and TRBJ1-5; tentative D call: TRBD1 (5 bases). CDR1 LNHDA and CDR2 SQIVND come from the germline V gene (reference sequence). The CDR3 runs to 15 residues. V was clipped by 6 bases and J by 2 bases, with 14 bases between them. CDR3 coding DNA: TGTGCCAGTAGCACTCTACAAGGGGGCAATCAGCCCCAGCATTTT. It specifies CASSTLQGGNQPQHF.

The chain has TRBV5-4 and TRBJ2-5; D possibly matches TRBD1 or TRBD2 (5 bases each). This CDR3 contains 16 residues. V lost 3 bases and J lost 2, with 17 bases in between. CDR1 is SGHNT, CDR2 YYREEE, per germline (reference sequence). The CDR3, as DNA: TGTGCCAGCAGCTCGGGACCAAATCTATCTCAAGAGACCCAGTACTTC. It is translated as CASSSGPNLSQETQYF.

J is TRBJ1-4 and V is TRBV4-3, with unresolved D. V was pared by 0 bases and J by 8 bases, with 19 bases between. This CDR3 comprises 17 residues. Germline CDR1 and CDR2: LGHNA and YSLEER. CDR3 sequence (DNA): TGCGCCAGCAGCCAAGAGGTCTCCGGGCGGCGCGGCGAAAAACTGTTTTTT. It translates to CASSQEVSGRRGEKLFF.

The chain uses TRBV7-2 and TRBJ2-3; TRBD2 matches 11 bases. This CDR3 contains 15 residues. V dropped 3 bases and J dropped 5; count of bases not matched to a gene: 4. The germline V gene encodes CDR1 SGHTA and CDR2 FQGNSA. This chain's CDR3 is CASSFSGGAVDTQYF. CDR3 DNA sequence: TGTGCCAGCAGCTTTAGCGGGGGGGCGGTAGATACGCAGTATTTT.

The CDR3 coding sequence is TGTGCCTGGAGTAAAACGAAAAGTACAGGATTTAATGAAAAACTGTTTTTT. Its protein product is CAWSKTKSTGFNEKLFF. The chain employs TRBV30 and TRBJ1-4; D perhaps matches TRBD1 (5 bases). Deletions cut 2 bases from V and 4 bases from J, with 20 bases between. The CDR3 has 17 amino acids. Germline V gene data show CDR1 as GTSNPN and CDR2 as SVGIG (reference sequence).

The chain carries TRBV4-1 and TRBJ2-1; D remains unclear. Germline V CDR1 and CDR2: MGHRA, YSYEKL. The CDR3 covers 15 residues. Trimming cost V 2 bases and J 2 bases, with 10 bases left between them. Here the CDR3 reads CASSQKVPTYNEQFF. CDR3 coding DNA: TGCGCCAGCAGCCAAAAGGTTCCCACCTACAATGAGCAGTTCTTC.

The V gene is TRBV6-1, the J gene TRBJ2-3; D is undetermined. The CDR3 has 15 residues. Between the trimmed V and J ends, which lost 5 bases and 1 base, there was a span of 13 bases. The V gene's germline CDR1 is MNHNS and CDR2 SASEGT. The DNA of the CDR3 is TGTGCCAGCAGTATCTGGCGGTCTCGCACAGATACGCAGTATTTT. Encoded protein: CASSIWRSRTDTQYF.

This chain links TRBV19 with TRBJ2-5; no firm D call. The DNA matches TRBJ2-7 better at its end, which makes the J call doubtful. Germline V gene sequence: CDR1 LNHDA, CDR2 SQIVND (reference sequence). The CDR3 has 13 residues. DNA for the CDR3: TGTGCCAGTAGTATAAAAGGGTTGAGCGAGCAGTACTTC. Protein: CASSIKGLSEQYF.

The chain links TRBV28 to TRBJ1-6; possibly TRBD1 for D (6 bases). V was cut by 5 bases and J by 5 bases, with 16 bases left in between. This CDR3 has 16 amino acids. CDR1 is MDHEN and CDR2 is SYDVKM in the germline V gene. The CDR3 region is CASSPRGIVDNSPLHF. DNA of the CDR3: TGTGCCAGCAGTCCCAGGGGCATCGTAGATAATTCACCCCTCCACTTT.

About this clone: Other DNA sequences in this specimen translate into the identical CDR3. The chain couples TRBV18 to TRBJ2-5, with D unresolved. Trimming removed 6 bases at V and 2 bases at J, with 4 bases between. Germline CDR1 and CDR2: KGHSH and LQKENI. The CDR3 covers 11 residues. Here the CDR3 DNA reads TGTGCCAGCTCTCATCAAGAGACCCAGTACTTC. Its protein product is CASSHQETQYF. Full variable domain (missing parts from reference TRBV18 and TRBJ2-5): NAGVMQNPRHLVRRRGQEARLRCSPMKGHSHVYWYRQLPEEGLKFMVYLQKENIIDESGMPKERFSAEFPKEGPSILRIQQVVRGDSAAYFCASSHQETQYFGPGTRLLVL.

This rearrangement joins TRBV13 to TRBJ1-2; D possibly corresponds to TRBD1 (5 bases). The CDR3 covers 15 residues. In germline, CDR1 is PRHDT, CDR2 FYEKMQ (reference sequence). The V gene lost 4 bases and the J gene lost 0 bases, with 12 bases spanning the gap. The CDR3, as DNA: TGTGCCAGCAGCTACGGCAGGGTTTCTAACTATGGCTACACCTTC. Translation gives CASSYGRVSNYGYTF.

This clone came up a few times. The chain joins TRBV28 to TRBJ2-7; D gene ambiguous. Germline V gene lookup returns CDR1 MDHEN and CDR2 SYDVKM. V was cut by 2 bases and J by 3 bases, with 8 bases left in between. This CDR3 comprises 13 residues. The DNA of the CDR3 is TGTGCCAGCAGTTTAGCCTACCTCTACGAGCAGTACTTC. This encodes CASSLAYLYEQYF.

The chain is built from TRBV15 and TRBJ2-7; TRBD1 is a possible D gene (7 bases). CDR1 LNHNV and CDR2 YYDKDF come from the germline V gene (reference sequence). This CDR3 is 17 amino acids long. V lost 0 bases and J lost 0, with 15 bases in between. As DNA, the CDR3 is TGTGCCACCAGCAGAGATCTTGCGGGACAGATCTCCTACGAGCAGTACTTC. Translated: CATSRDLAGQISYEQYF.